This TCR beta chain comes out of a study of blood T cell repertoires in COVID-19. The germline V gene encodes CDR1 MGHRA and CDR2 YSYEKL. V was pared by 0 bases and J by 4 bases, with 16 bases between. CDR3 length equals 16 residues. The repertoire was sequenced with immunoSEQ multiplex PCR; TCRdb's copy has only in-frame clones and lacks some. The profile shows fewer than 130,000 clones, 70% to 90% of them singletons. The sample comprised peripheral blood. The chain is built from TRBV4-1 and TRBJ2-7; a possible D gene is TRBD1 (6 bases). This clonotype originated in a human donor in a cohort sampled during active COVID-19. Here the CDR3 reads CASSQDFSGVGYEQYF. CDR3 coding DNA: TGCGCCAGCAGCCAAGATTTTTCAGGGGTGGGGTACGAGCAGTACTTC.